Listed below are T cell receptor beta chains from one sample, sequenced in a study of shared clonotypes between healthy human individuals. Generated by immunoSEQ multiplex PCR, the TCRdb table keeps only in-frame clones and is missing some. The sample has 1 million to 1.2 million clones, 77% seen once. The specimen sequenced was memory CD4+ T cells from PBMCs. These TCRs come from a man aged 18-30 years in good health. Some clones in this sample may be carry-over from other donors' samples. Both conserved end residues are trimmed from each CDR3. Fields, in order: clone size, J gene, D gene, V gene, CDR3 protein. A D gene is named only where the DNA matches it firmly. Rows give clone size only sometimes, using once, few, many, or a class for an expanded clone.

few,TRBJ1-4,-,TRBV19,ASSRSLGGEKLF
-,TRBJ1-1,-,TRBV6-5,ASNPGITGEAF
-,TRBJ1-1,-,TRBV7-2,ASSPQGGYTEAF
-,TRBJ2-3,-,TRBV9,ASSVVGDTTDTQY
few,TRBJ2-7,TRBD2,TRBV5-6,ASTGGRKQQY
few,TRBJ2-1,-,TRBV6-5,ASSSTLGNEQF
-,TRBJ2-3,TRBD2,TRBV28,ASSELAADTQY
few,TRBJ2-1,-,TRBV6-5,ASSLGLFNEQF
-,TRBJ2-6,TRBD1,TRBV11-2,ASSLGTGSSGANVLT
-,TRBJ1-2,-,TRBV10-3,AISRQAGNYGYT
-,TRBJ1-5,-,TRBV7-2,ASSLNGVGNQPQH
-,TRBJ2-3,-,TRBV19,ASSINRPRDTQY
-,TRBJ1-2,-,TRBV5-4,ASSPDINRNYGYT
once,TRBJ2-1,-,TRBV9,ASSTARVGEQF
-,TRBJ1-3,-,TRBV7-2,ASSPGRFSGNTIY
-,TRBJ2-7,-,TRBV19,ASSIVFAAGTYEQY
-,TRBJ2-7,-,TRBV5-1,ASSLVRGTYEQY
-,TRBJ2-5,-,TRBV7-2,ASSLALGRPQETQY
few,TRBJ1-1,-,TRBV30,AWSEMGATAF
-,TRBJ2-1,-,TRBV2,ASSDRGYNEQF
-,TRBJ1-5,-,TRBV2,ASSEGVLAAYSNQPQH
-,TRBJ2-1,-,TRBV7-3,ASSRDGPDNEQF
-,TRBJ2-3,-,TRBV27,ASSLGGPDTQY
once,TRBJ2-1,-,TRBV29-1,SVARQTYNEQF
-,TRBJ2-2,TRBD1,TRBV7-3,ASSPQGARELF
-,TRBJ2-5,-,TRBV2,ASSESGETQY
-,TRBJ2-5,-,TRBV9,ASSGLSTETQY
-,TRBJ1-2,-,TRBV18,ASSPVDGGYT
-,TRBJ2-1,TRBD2,TRBV30,AWSVGAGGGLNEQF
few,TRBJ1-5,TRBD1,TRBV27,ASSSLDRLGAQH